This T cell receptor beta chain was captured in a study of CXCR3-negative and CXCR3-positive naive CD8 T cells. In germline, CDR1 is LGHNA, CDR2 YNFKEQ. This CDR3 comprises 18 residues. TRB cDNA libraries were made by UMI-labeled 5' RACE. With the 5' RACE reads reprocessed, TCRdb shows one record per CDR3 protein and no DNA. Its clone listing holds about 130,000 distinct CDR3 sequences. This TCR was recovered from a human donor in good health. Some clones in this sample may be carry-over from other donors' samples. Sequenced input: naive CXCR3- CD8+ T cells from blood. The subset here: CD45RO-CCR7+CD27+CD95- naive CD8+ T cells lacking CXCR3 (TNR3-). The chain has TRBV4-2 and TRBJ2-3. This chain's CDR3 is CASSQESRTGSYTDTQYF.